Below are 30 T cell receptor beta chains sequenced from a single sample in a study of blood T cell repertoires in COVID-19. TCRdb's table, derived via immunoSEQ multiplex PCR, lists solely in-frame clones and lacks some. The repertoire consists of roughly 150,000 clones, with around 80% occurring once and the leading ten covering about 19%. Sequencing was performed on peripheral blood. These receptors came from a woman aged 80 or over with acute or convalescent COVID-19.

The chain couples TRBV7-2 to TRBJ2-7; the match to TRBD2 covers 9 bases. CDR1 is SGHTA, CDR2 FQGNSA, per germline. The ends lost 5 bases at V and 2 bases at J; junction bases unmatched: 4. This CDR3 has 14 residues. The CDR3 nucleotides are TGTGCCAGCAGCGCCCTAGCGGGGACCTACGAGCAGTACTTC. It translates to CASSALAGTYEQYF.

V gene TRBV27 combines with J gene TRBJ2-1; perhaps TRBD2 as D (5 bases). V lost 6 bases, J lost 4 bases, and 13 bases lay in between. The CDR3 covers 14 residues. Germline lookup yields CDR1 MNHEY and CDR2 SMNVEV (reference sequence). CDR3 DNA sequence: TGTGCCAGCAGCCCAGCGCGGGCTTACAATGAGCAGTTCTTC. Amino acid sequence: CASSPARAYNEQFF.

The gene calls are TRBV7-3 and TRBJ1-1; 11 bases line up with TRBD1. Germline V gene sequence: CDR1 SGHTA, CDR2 FQGTGA. This CDR3 region has 14 residues. Unmatched junction bases numbered 5, after V lost 5 bases and J lost 6 bases. In DNA, the CDR3 is TGTGCCAGCAGCCCAGGGACAGGGGGTGCTGAAGCTTTCTTT. Its protein product is CASSPGTGGAEAFF.

The gene calls are TRBV3-1 (or the pseudogene TRBV3-2) and TRBJ2-7; TRBD2 might be the D (5 bases). With 0 bases removed from V and 7 bases from J, the gap between germline ends came to 7 bases. Germline assignment: CDR1 LGHDT and CDR2 YNNKEL (reference sequence). The CDR3 totals 12 residues. The CDR3 here is CASSQDPGEQYF. The CDR3 DNA sequence: TGTGCCAGCAGCCAAGACCCGGGGGAGCAGTACTTC.

This clone was found once. This chain joins TRBV6-5 and TRBJ2-1; tentatively, D is TRBD2 (6 bases). Germline values: CDR1 MNHEY, CDR2 SVGAGI. This CDR3 is built from 12 residues. Trimming took 5 bases from V and 12 from J, leaving 14 bases between them. CDR3 sequence: CASSTPQGGQFF. CDR3 nucleotides: TGTGCCAGCAGTACCCCGCAGGGAGGGCAGTTCTTC.

The chain uses TRBV7-9 and TRBJ1-2, with 7 bases matching TRBD1. J gave up 2 bases and V 11 bases, and 8 bases lay outside the gene matches. Germline loops: CDR1 SEHNR, CDR2 FQNEAQ (reference sequence). This CDR3 is 13 amino acids long. CDR3 in DNA: TGTGCCTGCGAAAAGGGGGCGAACTATGGCTACACCTTC. It encodes CACEKGANYGYTF.

The chain couples TRBV13 to TRBJ2-7; 10 bases agree with TRBD1. This CDR3 is 14 amino acids long. The V and J ends lost 5 bases and 4 bases, in that order; junction bases with no gene match: 5. Per the germline V gene, CDR1 is PRHDT and CDR2 is FYEKMQ (reference sequence). In DNA form, the CDR3 reads TGTGCCAGCAGCCCGGGACAGGGGAGGTACGAGCAGTACTTC. Translation: CASSPGQGRYEQYF.

The chain employs TRBV6-5 and TRBJ1-3; D gene uncertain. V gave up 5 bases and J gave up 0 bases, with 11 bases separating them. This CDR3 is 15 amino acids long. Germline CDR1 MNHEY, CDR2 SVGAGI. CDR3 coding DNA: TGTGCCAGCAGTCTAAGTCTATACTCTGGAAACACCATATATTTT. It encodes CASSLSLYSGNTIYF.

The V and J genes are TRBV5-6 and TRBJ1-2, with D unresolved. Looked up from germline, CDR1 is SGHDT and CDR2 is YYEEEE. Deletions cut 1 base from V and 4 bases from J, with 17 bases between. This CDR3 is 16 amino acids long. In DNA form, the CDR3 reads TGTGCCAGCAGCTTGTATGGCTCGGGTCGGAGCTATGGCTACACCTTC. It translates to CASSLYGSGRSYGYTF.

This chain links TRBV30 with TRBJ1-5; 7 nucleotides match TRBD1. The CDR3 contains 16 residues. The ends lost 1 base at V and 0 bases at J; junction bases unmatched: 6. Germline assignment: CDR1 GTSNPN and CDR2 SVGIG (reference sequence). DNA of the CDR3: TGTGCCTGGAGTGGGGGGGACAGACTTAGCAATCAGCCCCAGCATTTT. Its protein product is CAWSGGDRLSNQPQHF.

The chain joins TRBV7-9 to TRBJ1-2; a possible D gene is TRBD1 (6 bases). The CDR3 extends over 15 amino acids. Germline V gene sequence: CDR1 SEHNR, CDR2 FQNEAQ (reference sequence). Deletions cut 3 bases from V and 6 bases from J, with 17 bases between. DNA for the CDR3: TGTGCCAGCAGCTTTTCGAACGGGGGGCCTGATGGCTACACCTTC. Protein product: CASSFSNGGPDGYTF. Full variable domain (rest looked up from reference TRBV7-9 and TRBJ1-2): DTGVSQNPRHKITKRGQNVTFRCDPISEHNRLYWYRQTLGQGPEFLTYFQNEAQLEKSRLLSDRFSAERPKGSFSTLEIQRTEQGDSAMYLCASSFSNGGPDGYTFGSGTRLTVV.

This clone was found a few times. The CDR3: CASSSAGTGELFF. Written as DNA, the CDR3 is TGCGCCAGCAGCTCTGCGGGAACCGGGGAGCTGTTTTTT. The genes are TRBV5-1 and TRBJ2-2, with a possible D match to TRBD2 (6 bases). V was trimmed by 3 bases and J by 5 bases, leaving 8 bases between them. The V gene's germline CDR1 is SGHRS and CDR2 YFSETQ. The CDR3 contains 13 residues.

The chain combines TRBV27 with TRBJ1-5; 11 nucleotides align to TRBD1. The V gene's germline CDR1 is MNHEY and CDR2 SMNVEV (reference sequence). The CDR3 extends over 14 amino acids. J gave up 8 bases and V 2 bases, and 2 bases lay outside the gene matches. CDR3 bases: TGTGCCAGCAGTTTAGGACAGGGGGCTAAGCCCCAGCATTTT. Its translation: CASSLGQGAKPQHF.

The chain recombines TRBV5-8 with TRBJ2-3; the match to TRBD2 covers 7 bases. The trim removed 2 bases at V and 3 bases at J, leaving 3 bases unmatched. This CDR3 has 14 residues. Germline assignment: CDR1 SGHTS and CDR2 YDEGEE. CDR3 sequence (DNA): TGTGCCAGCAGCTTCTACGGGAGGACAGATACGCAGTATTTT. This translates into CASSFYGRTDTQYF.

J is TRBJ2-7 and V is TRBV28, with 12 bases fitting TRBD2. CDR1 MDHEN and CDR2 SYDVKM come from the germline V gene. Unmatched junction bases numbered 7, after V lost 6 bases and J lost 1 base. This CDR3 region has 16 residues. Here the CDR3 reads CASSLGLAGFSYEQYF. CDR3 coding DNA: TGTGCCAGCAGCCTAGGACTAGCGGGGTTTTCCTACGAGCAGTACTTC.

The rearrangement links TRBV20-1 to TRBJ2-7; D is uncertain. Trimming removed 6 bases at V and 6 bases at J, with 12 bases between. CDR3 length: 11 amino acids. Germline CDR1 reads DFQATT; CDR2 reads SNEGSKA (reference sequence). The CDR3 spells CSAPRRSEQYF. The CDR3 bases are TGCAGTGCCCCTCGTCGGAGCGAGCAGTACTTC.

CDR3 nucleotides: TGCAGCGTTGAAGATCGGCTAGCGGGAGTCCATGGTGAGCAGTTCTTC. Its translation: CSVEDRLAGVHGEQFF. The chain recombines TRBV29-1 with TRBJ2-1, with TRBD2 identical over 10 bases. Germline loops: CDR1 SQVTM, CDR2 ANQGSEA. The CDR3 is 16 residues long. V gave up 0 bases and J gave up 9 bases; unmatched junction bases: 11.

The chain couples TRBV21-1 to TRBJ2-3; no check of the table's D call, TRBD1, against the DNA was made. TRBV21-1 corresponds to a pseudogene. This CDR3 comprises 16 residues. The CDR3 DNA reads TGTGCCAGCAGCAAAAACAGGGTGCGGGGCACAGATACGCAGTATTTT. It is translated as CASSKNRVRGTDTQYF.

The V gene is TRBV3-1 (or the pseudogene TRBV3-2), the J gene TRBJ2-7, with 8 positions matching TRBD2. The CDR3 extends over 14 amino acids. Looked up from germline, CDR1 is LGHDT and CDR2 is YNNKEL (reference sequence). The trim removed 3 bases at V and 6 bases at J, leaving 7 bases unmatched. The CDR3 DNA is TGTGCCAGCAGCCAGCACGGGGGGGCCGCCGAGCAGTACTTC. Its translation is CASSQHGGAAEQYF.

This chain links TRBV10-1 with TRBJ1-2; D possibly corresponds to TRBD1 (5 bases). The CDR3 is 15 amino acids. Trimming shortened V by 10 bases and J by 0 bases, and 18 bases separated the two germline ends. The germline V gene encodes CDR1 WNHNN and CDR2 SYGVQD (reference sequence). The CDR3 bases are TGCGCCATCGATATTCGGGGGGAGGCTAACTATGGCTACACCTTC. Its protein product is CAIDIRGEANYGYTF.

This rearrangement joins TRBV4-2 to TRBJ1-2; 8 nucleotides line up with TRBD1. The CDR3 consists of 15 residues. The V gene's germline CDR1 is LGHNA and CDR2 YNFKEQ. V lost 4 bases and J lost 5; bases outside the gene matches: 9. The CDR3 loop is CASSPRTGHSYGYTF. CDR3 bases: TGTGCCAGCAGCCCACGGACAGGGCATTCGTATGGCTACACCTTC.

The V and J genes are TRBV21-1 and TRBJ2-4; no DNA check was done on the table's D call, TRBD2. TRBV21-1 constitutes a pseudogene. This CDR3 has 16 amino acids. The CDR3, as DNA: TGTGCCAGCAGCAAAAGTCCGGCTAGCCCGGGAAACATTCAGTACTTC. Translated: CASSKSPASPGNIQYF.

The V gene is TRBV29-1, the J gene TRBJ2-6; 7 positions match TRBD1. CDR1 SQVTM and CDR2 ANQGSEA come from the germline V gene. J lost 2 bases, V lost 5 bases, and 3 bases had no gene match. This CDR3 spans 14 amino acids. CDR3 amino acids: CSVPGGPGANVLTF. In DNA form, the CDR3 reads TGCAGCGTTCCAGGGGGACCTGGGGCCAACGTCCTGACTTTC. Full variable domain (rest looked up from reference TRBV29-1 and TRBJ2-6): SAVISQKPSRDICQRGTSLTIQCQVDSQVTMMFWYRQQPGQSLTLIATANQGSEATYESGFVIDKFPISRPNLTFSTLTVSNMSPEDSSIYLCSVPGGPGANVLTFGAGSRLTVL.

This clone showed up just a few times. CDR3 nucleotide sequence: TGCGCCAGCAGCTTGTCCCCGGGTTCTAATGAAAAACTGTTTTTT. As protein: CASSLSPGSNEKLFF. The chain joins TRBV5-1 to TRBJ1-4; D remains ambiguous. The CDR3 is 15 residues long. Germline loops: CDR1 SGHRS, CDR2 YFSETQ. V was pared by 1 base and J by 3 bases, with 10 bases between.

The gene calls are TRBV10-3 and TRBJ2-5; 7 nucleotides align to TRBD2. Trimming cost V 8 bases and J 5 bases; bases outside gene matches: 5. Per germline, CDR1 ENHRY and CDR2 SYGVKD. The CDR3 runs to 12 residues. The CDR3 bases are TGTGCCATCGGTTGGGGGGGGGAGACCCAGTACTTC. Amino acid sequence: CAIGWGGETQYF.

This clone has at least ten counts. The chain uses TRBV6-4 and TRBJ2-7; D is ambiguous. V was clipped by 7 bases and J by 4 bases, with 8 bases between them. There are 11 residues in the CDR3. CDR1 and CDR2 from the germline V gene are MRHNA and SNTAGT. This CDR3 is CASIHRYEQYF. CDR3 in DNA: TGTGCCAGCATTCACCGGTACGAGCAGTACTTC.

V usage is TRBV7-9 and J usage is TRBJ1-1, with 10 bases aligning to TRBD1. This CDR3 comprises 18 residues. From germline, CDR1 is SEHNR and CDR2 FQNEAQ (reference sequence). V was pared by 4 bases and J by 3 bases, with 14 bases of the junction left unmatched. CDR3 amino acids: CASSSNLRDRGFHTEAFF. The DNA of the CDR3 is TGTGCCAGCAGCTCAAATCTCCGGGACAGGGGATTCCACACTGAAGCTTTCTTT.

The rearrangement links TRBV5-1 to TRBJ1-2; 11 nucleotides agree with TRBD1. CDR3 length: 17 amino acids. Germline assignment: CDR1 SGHRS and CDR2 YFSETQ. Trimming took 0 bases from V and 6 from J; bases not matched to a gene: 10. For the CDR3, the DNA is TGCGCCAGCAGCTTGGGGACAGGGGGCATTCGTGTTGATGGCTACACCTTC. Translated: CASSLGTGGIRVDGYTF.

This clone was recorded once. The rearrangement joins TRBV6-5 to TRBJ2-3, with D maybe TRBD2 (6 bases). V lost 5 bases, J lost 8 bases, and 14 bases lay in between. The CDR3 is 13 residues long. CDR1 is MNHEY and CDR2 is SVGAGI in the germline V gene. The CDR3 reads CASSKKIGGTQYF. The CDR3 DNA is TGTGCCAGCAGTAAGAAAATCGGGGGTACGCAGTATTTT.

The chain couples TRBV29-1 to TRBJ2-3; D is possibly TRBD1 (6 bases). The germline gives CDR1 SQVTM, CDR2 ANQGSEA. The CDR3 contains 14 residues. V lost 6 bases and J lost 3, with 16 bases in between. CDR3 sequence: CSVWGRTGTDTQYF. For the CDR3, the DNA is TGCAGCGTCTGGGGGCGGACGGGGACAGATACGCAGTATTTT.